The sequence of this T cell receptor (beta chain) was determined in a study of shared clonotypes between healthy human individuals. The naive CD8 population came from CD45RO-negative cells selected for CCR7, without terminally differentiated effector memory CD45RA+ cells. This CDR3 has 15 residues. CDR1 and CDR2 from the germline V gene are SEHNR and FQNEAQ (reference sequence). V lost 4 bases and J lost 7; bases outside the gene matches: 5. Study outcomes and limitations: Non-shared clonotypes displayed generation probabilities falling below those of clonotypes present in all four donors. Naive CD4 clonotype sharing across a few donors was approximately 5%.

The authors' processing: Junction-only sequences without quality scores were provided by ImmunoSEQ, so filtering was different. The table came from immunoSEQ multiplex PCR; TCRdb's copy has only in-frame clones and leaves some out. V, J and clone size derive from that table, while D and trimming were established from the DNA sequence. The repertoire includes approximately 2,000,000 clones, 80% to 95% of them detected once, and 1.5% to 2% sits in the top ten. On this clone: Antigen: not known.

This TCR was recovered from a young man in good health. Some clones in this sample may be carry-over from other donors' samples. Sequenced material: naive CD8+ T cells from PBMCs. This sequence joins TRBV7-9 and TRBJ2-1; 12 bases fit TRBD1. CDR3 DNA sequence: TGTGCCAGCAGCTCCTGGGACAGGGGGCTTAATGAGCAGTTCTTC. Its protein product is CASSSWDRGLNEQFF.